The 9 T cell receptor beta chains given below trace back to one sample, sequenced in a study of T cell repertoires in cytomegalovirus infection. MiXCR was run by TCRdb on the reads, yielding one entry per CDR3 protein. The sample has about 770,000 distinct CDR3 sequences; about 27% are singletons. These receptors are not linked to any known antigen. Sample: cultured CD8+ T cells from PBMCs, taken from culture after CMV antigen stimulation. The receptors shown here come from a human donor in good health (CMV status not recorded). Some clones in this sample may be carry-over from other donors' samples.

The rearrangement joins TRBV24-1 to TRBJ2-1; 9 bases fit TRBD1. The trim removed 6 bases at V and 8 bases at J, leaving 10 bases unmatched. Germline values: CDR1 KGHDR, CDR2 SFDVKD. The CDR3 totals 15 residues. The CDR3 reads CATSTSGTGWHEQFF. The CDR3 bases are TGTGCCACCAGTACCTCCGGGACAGGGTGGCATGAGCAGTTCTTC.

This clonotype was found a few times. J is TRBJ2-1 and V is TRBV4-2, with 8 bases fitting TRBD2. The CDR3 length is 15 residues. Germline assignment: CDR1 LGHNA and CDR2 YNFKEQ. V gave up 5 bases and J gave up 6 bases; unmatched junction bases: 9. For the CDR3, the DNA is TGTGCCAGCAGCGCAGAACCGGGGGGGCTCAATGAGCAGTTCTTC. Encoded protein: CASSAEPGGLNEQFF.

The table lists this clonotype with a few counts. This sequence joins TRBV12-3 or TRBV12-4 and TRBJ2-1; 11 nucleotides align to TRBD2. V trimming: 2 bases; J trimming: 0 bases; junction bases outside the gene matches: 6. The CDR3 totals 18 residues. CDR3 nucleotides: TGTGCCAGCAGTTTAACTAGCGGGGGAAAAAGCTCCTACAATGAGCAGTTCTTC. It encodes CASSLTSGGKSSYNEQFF.

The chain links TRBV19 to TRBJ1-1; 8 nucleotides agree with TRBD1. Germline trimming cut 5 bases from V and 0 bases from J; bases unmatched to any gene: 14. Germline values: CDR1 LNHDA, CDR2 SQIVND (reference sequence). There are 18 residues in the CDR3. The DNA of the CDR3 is TGTGCCAGTAGTCCTACGGAGGGCAGGGGGCTAATGAACACTGAAGCTTTCTTT. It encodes CASSPTEGRGLMNTEAFF.

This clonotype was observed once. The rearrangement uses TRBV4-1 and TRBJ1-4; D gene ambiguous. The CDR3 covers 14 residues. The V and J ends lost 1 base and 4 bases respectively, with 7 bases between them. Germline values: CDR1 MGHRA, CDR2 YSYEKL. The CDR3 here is CASSQASHNEKLFF. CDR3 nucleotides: TGCGCCAGCAGCCAAGCGAGCCATAATGAAAAACTGTTTTTT.

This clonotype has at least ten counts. The CDR3 is CASSLHWPEQYF. The CDR3 DNA reads TGTGCCAGCAGCCTACATTGGCCCGAGCAGTACTTC. The rearrangement links TRBV7-6 to TRBJ2-7, with unresolved D. Trimming removed 5 bases at V and 6 bases at J, with 11 bases between. This CDR3 contains 12 residues. Germline assignment: CDR1 SGHVS and CDR2 FNYEAQ.

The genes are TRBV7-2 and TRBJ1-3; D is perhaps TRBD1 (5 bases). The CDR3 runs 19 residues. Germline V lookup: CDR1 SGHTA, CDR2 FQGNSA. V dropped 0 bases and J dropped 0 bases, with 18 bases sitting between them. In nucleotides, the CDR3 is TGTGCCAGCAGCTTAGCCTCCCTCTTGACAGTAGACTCTGGAAACACCATATATTTT. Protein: CASSLASLLTVDSGNTIYF. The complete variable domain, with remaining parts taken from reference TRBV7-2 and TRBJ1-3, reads GAGVSQSPSNKVTEKGKDVELRCDPISGHTALYWYRQSLGQGLEFLIYFQGNSAPDKSGLPSDRFSAERTGGSVSTLTIQRTQQEDSAVYLCASSLASLLTVDSGNTIYFGEGSWLTVV.

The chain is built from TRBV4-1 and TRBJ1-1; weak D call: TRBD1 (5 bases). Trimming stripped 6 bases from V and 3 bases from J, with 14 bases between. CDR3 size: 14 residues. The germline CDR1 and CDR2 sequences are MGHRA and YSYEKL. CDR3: CASSRTPGDTEAFF. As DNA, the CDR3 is TGCGCCAGCAGTCGGACCCCGGGGGACACTGAAGCTTTCTTT.

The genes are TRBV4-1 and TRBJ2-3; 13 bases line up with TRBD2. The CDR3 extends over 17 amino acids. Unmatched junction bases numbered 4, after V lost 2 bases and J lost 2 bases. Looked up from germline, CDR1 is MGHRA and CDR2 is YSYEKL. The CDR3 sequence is CASSQTGLAGATDTQYF. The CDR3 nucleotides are TGCGCCAGCAGCCAAACCGGACTAGCGGGGGCCACAGATACGCAGTATTTT.